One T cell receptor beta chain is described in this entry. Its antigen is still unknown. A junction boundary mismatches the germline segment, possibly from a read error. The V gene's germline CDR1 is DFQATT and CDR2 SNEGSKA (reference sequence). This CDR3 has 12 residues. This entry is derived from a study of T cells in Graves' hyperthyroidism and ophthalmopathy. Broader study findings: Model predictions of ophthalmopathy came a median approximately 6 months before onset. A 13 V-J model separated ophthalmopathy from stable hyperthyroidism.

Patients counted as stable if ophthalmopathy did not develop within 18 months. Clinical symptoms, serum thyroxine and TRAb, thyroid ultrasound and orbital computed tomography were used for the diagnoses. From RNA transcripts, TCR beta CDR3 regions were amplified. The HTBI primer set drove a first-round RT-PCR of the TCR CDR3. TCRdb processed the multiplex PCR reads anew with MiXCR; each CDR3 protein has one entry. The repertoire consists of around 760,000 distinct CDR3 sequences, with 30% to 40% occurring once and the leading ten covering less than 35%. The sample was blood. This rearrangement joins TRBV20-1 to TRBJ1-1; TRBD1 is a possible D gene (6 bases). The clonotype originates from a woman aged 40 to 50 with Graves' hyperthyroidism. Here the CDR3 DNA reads TGCAGTGCTCGACAGGCGAACACTGGAGCTTTCTTT. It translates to CSARQANTGAFF.